This paragraph reports one TCR beta chain. Antigen unknown. One blood sample of roughly 2.5 ml was taken from each donor. The total RNA came straight from whole blood, and T cells were not sorted beforehand. These data belong to a study of monozygotic twins with inflammatory bowel disease. Study-wide results and caveats: Clonotype overlap with others was lower in IBD patients than in healthy twins, a difference that was greatest with disease activity. Among T cells, the various subtypes were not distinguishable.

TCRdb re-called the 5' RACE reads; every CDR3 protein appears as one record, without DNA. This sample's clone table lists approximately 420,000 distinct CDR3 sequences. The germline V gene encodes CDR1 ENHRY and CDR2 SYGVKD. This CDR3 spans 16 amino acids. The receptor comes from a human donor with ulcerative colitis or Crohn's disease, or a healthy co-twin of an affected twin (not recorded which). The specimen sequenced was blood. This chain joins TRBV10-3 and TRBJ2-1; TCRdb indicates TRBD2, and absent DNA this call remains unverified. CDR3: CAISEDGPSAGNEQFF.